The 14 T cell receptor beta chains below were found in one sample sequenced in a study of beta chain features in type 1 diabetes. The sequenced template was cDNA made from the entire isolated RNA. The protocol was immunoSEQ multiplex PCR, while the TCRdb copy is restricted to in-frame clones and leaves out a portion. The table has a few hundred thousand clones, 14% seen once. Sequencing was carried out using central memory CD4+ T cells from blood. These TCRs come from a man between 25 and 39 years old in good health.

This chain joins TRBV7-7 and TRBJ2-5; TRBD1 or TRBD2 may be the D gene (5 bases each). The V gene's germline CDR1 is SSHAT and CDR2 FNYEAQ (reference sequence). The CDR3 consists of 12 residues. Trimming shortened V by 5 bases and J by 7 bases, and 11 bases separated the two germline ends. The CDR3 sequence is CASSPRGVTQYF. CDR3 in DNA: TGTGCCAGCAGCCCCCGAGGGGTGACCCAGTACTTC.

This clone turned up a few times. The CDR3 DNA is TGTGCCAGCAGCCCCGACCCACAGAACACCGGGGAGCTGTTTTTT. Amino acids: CASSPDPQNTGELFF. The V and J genes are TRBV9 and TRBJ2-2; D is unclear. CDR3 length: 15 amino acids. V lost 4 bases to trimming and J lost 1 base, with 11 bases between them. CDR1 is SGDLS, CDR2 YYNGEE, per germline.

This clone was detected a few times. The rearrangement uses TRBV7-2 and TRBJ2-6; D is unresolved. The CDR3 is made up of 16 amino acids. CDR1 SGHTA and CDR2 FQGNSA come from the germline V gene. The germline V and J ends were trimmed by 5 bases and 0 bases, with 11 bases remaining between them. CDR3 amino acids: CASSPSPVSGANVLTF. In nucleotides, the CDR3 is TGTGCCAGCAGCCCGTCTCCAGTCTCTGGGGCCAACGTCCTGACTTTC.

This clone has at least ten counts. The CDR3 loop is CASSSSSSYEQYF. In nucleotides, the CDR3 is TGTGCCAGCAGCTCCTCGAGCTCCTACGAGCAGTACTTC. This chain links TRBV5-4 with TRBJ2-7, with D uncertain. Germline V gene data show CDR1 as SGHNT and CDR2 as YYREEE (reference sequence). The CDR3 spans 13 residues. Trimming cost V 3 bases and J 0 bases, with 7 bases left between them.

This clone was recorded a few times. The chain has TRBV27 and TRBJ2-7, with D possibly being TRBD1 (6 bases). The CDR3 extends over 13 amino acids. CDR1 and CDR2 (germline): MNHEY, SMNVEV (reference sequence). The ends were cut back, 2 bases at V and 3 bases at J, with 8 bases in the middle. The CDR3 DNA reads as TGTGCCAGCAGTTTAGGACAGTGCTACGAGCAGTACGTC. Its translation is CASSLGQCYEQYV.

This clone was seen a few times. The chain links TRBV6-5 to TRBJ1-4; no clear D. V was clipped by 8 bases and J by 4 bases, with 2 bases between them. There are 10 residues in the CDR3. The germline V gene encodes CDR1 MNHEY and CDR2 SVGAGI. The CDR3 DNA follows: TGTGCCAGCCGTAATGAAAAACTGTTTTTT. The encoded protein is CASRNEKLFF.

This clone was observed a few times. J is TRBJ2-3 and V is TRBV7-9; D not resolved. V was shortened by 3 bases and J by 2 bases, with 12 bases between the two germline ends. This CDR3 region has 15 residues. CDR1 and CDR2 (germline): SEHNR, FQNEAQ (reference sequence). CDR3 nucleotides: TGTGCCAGCAGCTTTCTGGCCGAGTACACAGATACGCAGTATTTT. It yields the protein CASSFLAEYTDTQYF.

This clone was recorded at least ten times. This chain joins TRBV7-2 and TRBJ2-7; TRBD2 agrees at 11 bases. The J segment lost 0 bases and the V segment lost 5 bases, leaving 3 bases of the junction unmatched. In germline, CDR1 is SGHTA, CDR2 FQGNSA. There are 15 residues in the CDR3. CDR3 in amino acids: CASSRSGGVSYEQYF. CDR3 nucleotide sequence: TGTGCCAGCAGCCGTAGCGGGGGGGTCTCCTACGAGCAGTACTTC.

The V gene is TRBV5-1, the J gene TRBJ2-3; maybe TRBD2 (6 bases). The V gene's germline CDR1 is SGHRS and CDR2 YFSETQ. The CDR3 consists of 15 residues. V was clipped by 0 bases and J by 4 bases, with 12 bases between them. Here the CDR3 DNA reads TGCGCCAGCAGCTTGGGGGGCGGGACCCCAGATACGCAGTATTTT. Residues: CASSLGGGTPDTQYF. The whole variable domain, remainder taken from reference TRBV5-1 and TRBJ2-3, is KAGVTQTPRYLIKTRGQQVTLSCSPISGHRSVSWYQQTPGQGLQFLFEYFSETQRNKGNFPGRFSGRQFSNSRSEMNVSTLELGDSALYLCASSLGGGTPDTQYFGPGTRLTVL.

This clone was observed a few times. The chain carries TRBV7-6 and TRBJ1-2, with a tentative D call TRBD1 (6 bases). Trimming removed 5 bases at V and 3 bases at J, with 16 bases between. The CDR3 has 15 residues. In germline, CDR1 is SGHVS, CDR2 FNYEAQ. This chain's CDR3 is CASSQTASGDYGYTF. CDR3 coding DNA: TGTGCCAGCAGCCAAACCGCCTCAGGGGACTATGGCTACACCTTC.

This clone was counted between two and nine times. The rearrangement joins TRBV18 to TRBJ2-1, with D maybe TRBD2 (5 bases). The length of the CDR3 is 14 residues. V lost 1 base and J lost 8, with 12 bases in between. Per the germline V gene, CDR1 is KGHSH and CDR2 is LQKENI. The CDR3 bases are TGTGCCAGCTCACCACGGCGGGTCAAGGATGAGCAGTTCTTC. Its translation is CASSPRRVKDEQFF. The variable domain in full, completed from reference TRBV18 and TRBJ2-1, reads NAGVMQNPRHLVRRRGQEARLRCSPMKGHSHVYWYRQLPEEGLKFMVYLQKENIIDESGMPKERFSAEFPKEGPSILRIQQVVRGDSAAYFCASSPRRVKDEQFFGPGTRLTVL.

This clone has just a few counts. This chain connects TRBV6-1 to TRBJ1-1; weak D call: TRBD1 (6 bases). Germline lookup yields CDR1 MNHNS and CDR2 SASEGT. The CDR3 runs 15 residues. The ends were cut back, 1 base at V and 4 bases at J, with 13 bases in the middle. CDR3 residues: CASSEGQGFTTEAFF. The CDR3 coding sequence is TGTGCCAGCAGTGAAGGCCAGGGGTTTACCACTGAAGCTTTCTTT.

This clone was counted between two and nine times. The chain combines TRBV7-8 with TRBJ2-3; 12 nucleotides agree with TRBD2. In germline, CDR1 is SGHVS, CDR2 FQNEAQ. The CDR3 consists of 17 residues. Trimming cost V 3 bases and J 1 base; bases outside gene matches: 5. The CDR3 nucleotides read TGTGCCAGCAGCTTGGCTAGCGGGGGGGCCGGCACAGATACGCAGTATTTT. As protein: CASSLASGGAGTDTQYF.

This clone was found a few times. The V and J genes are TRBV7-8 and TRBJ2-5; perhaps TRBD2 as D (6 bases). The V end lost 8 bases, the J end lost 4 bases, and 14 bases lay between the germline ends. Germline-derived CDR1 and CDR2 are SGHVS and FQNEAQ. The CDR3 is 13 amino acids. The CDR3 coding sequence is TGTGCCAGCCAGCTGGCGGGATCAGAGACCCAGTACTTC. Translated, it gives CASQLAGSETQYF.